This entry lists 7 T cell receptor beta chains sequenced from one sample in a study of blood T cell repertoires in COVID-19. This table comes from immunoSEQ multiplex PCR, and its TCRdb copy is limited to in-frame clones, with some not included. Of some 180,000 clones in the sample, about four fifths were seen once. The source material was peripheral blood. Source of these receptors: a middle-aged woman with COVID-19, enrolled during active disease.

The V gene is TRBV19, the J gene TRBJ2-1; D is possibly TRBD2 (5 bases). Per germline, CDR1 LNHDA and CDR2 SQIVND (reference sequence). Trimming took 5 bases from V and 1 from J, leaving 9 bases between them. The CDR3 loop spans 14 amino acids. The CDR3: CASSWTGSYNEQFF. CDR3 sequence (DNA): TGTGCCAGTAGTTGGACGGGGTCCTACAATGAGCAGTTCTTC.

V usage is TRBV2 and J usage is TRBJ1-2; D not resolved. CDR3 length: 13 amino acids. V lost 4 bases and J 6 bases, leaving 12 bases between the germline ends. Germline V gives CDR1 SNHLY, CDR2 FYNNEI. CDR3 region: CASSVRTLNGYTF. In DNA form, the CDR3 reads TGTGCCAGCAGTGTACGCACATTGAATGGCTACACCTTC. Variable domain in full (rest from reference TRBV2 and TRBJ1-2): EPEVTQTPSHQVTQMGQEVILRCVPISNHLYFYWYRQILGQKVEFLVSFYNNEISEKSEIFDDQFSVERPDGSNFTLKIRSTKLEDSAMYFCASSVRTLNGYTFGSGTRLTVV.

The rearrangement uses TRBV6-6 and TRBJ2-3; 7 nucleotides match TRBD1. Germline V gene sequence: CDR1 MNHNY, CDR2 SVGAGI (reference sequence). V was pared by 0 bases and J by 4 bases, with 7 bases of the junction left unmatched. The CDR3 has 16 amino acids. This CDR3 is CASSYSRQGGADTQYF. DNA for the CDR3: TGTGCCAGCAGTTACTCGAGACAGGGCGGCGCAGATACGCAGTATTTT.

The V gene is TRBV5-6, the J gene TRBJ2-3; maybe TRBD1 (6 bases). Germline CDR1 reads SGHDT; CDR2 reads YYEEEE. Trimming pared 4 bases from V and 1 base from J, leaving 13 bases between. This CDR3 contains 15 residues. CDR3 bases: TGTGCCAGCAGCCTAAGGACAGTCCGCACAGATACGCAGTATTTT. As protein: CASSLRTVRTDTQYF.

CDR3 DNA sequence: TGTGCCAGCAGCTTGAGTTCACAGGGCTATGGCTACACCTTC. Translated, it gives CASSLSSQGYGYTF. This chain connects TRBV7-9 to TRBJ1-2, with D possibly TRBD1 on 6 matching bases. Germline lookup yields CDR1 SEHNR and CDR2 FQNEAQ (reference sequence). This CDR3 is 14 amino acids long. Trimming took off 3 bases at V and 4 bases at J, with 12 bases between the two ends.

This clone occurred many times. V usage is TRBV28 and J usage is TRBJ2-3, with TRBD2 matching over 8 bases. The CDR3 extends over 14 amino acids. The J segment lost 2 bases and the V segment lost 5 bases, leaving 3 bases of the junction unmatched. Germline assignment: CDR1 MDHEN and CDR2 SYDVKM. The CDR3 reads CASSPLAATDTQYF. The CDR3 bases are TGTGCCAGCAGTCCACTAGCGGCCACAGATACGCAGTATTTT.

This chain connects TRBV2 to TRBJ2-1, with 7 bases that match TRBD1. Germline V gene sequence: CDR1 SNHLY, CDR2 FYNNEI. The CDR3 contains 14 residues. J gave up 3 bases and V 3 bases, and 2 bases lay outside the gene matches. This CDR3 reads CASSEGTVYNEQFF. CDR3 in DNA: TGTGCCAGCAGTGAGGGGACAGTCTACAATGAGCAGTTCTTC.